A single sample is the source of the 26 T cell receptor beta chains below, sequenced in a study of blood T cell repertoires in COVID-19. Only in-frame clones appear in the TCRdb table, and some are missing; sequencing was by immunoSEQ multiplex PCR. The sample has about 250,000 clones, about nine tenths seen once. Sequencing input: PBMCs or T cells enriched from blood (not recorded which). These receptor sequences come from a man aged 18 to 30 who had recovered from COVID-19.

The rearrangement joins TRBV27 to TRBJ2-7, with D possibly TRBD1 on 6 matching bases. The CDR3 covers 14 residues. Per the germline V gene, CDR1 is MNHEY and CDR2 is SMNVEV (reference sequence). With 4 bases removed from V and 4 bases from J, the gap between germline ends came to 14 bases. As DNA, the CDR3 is TGTGCCAGCAGTTGGACAGCGAGGCATTACGAGCAGTACTTC. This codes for CASSWTARHYEQYF.

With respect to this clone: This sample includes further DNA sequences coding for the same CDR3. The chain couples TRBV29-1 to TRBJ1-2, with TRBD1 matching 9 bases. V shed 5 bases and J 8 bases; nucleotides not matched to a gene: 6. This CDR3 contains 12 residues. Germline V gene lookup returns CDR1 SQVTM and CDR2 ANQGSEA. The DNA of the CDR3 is TGCAGCGTTCCGGGACAGGGTGGCGGCTACACCTTC. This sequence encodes CSVPGQGGGYTF.

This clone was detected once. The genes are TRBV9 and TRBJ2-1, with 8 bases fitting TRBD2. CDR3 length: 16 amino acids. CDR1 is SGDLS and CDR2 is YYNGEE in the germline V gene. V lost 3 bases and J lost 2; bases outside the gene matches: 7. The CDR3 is CASSGGGTRPYNEQFF. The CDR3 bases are TGTGCCAGCAGCGGAGGGGGGACTAGGCCCTACAATGAGCAGTTCTTC.

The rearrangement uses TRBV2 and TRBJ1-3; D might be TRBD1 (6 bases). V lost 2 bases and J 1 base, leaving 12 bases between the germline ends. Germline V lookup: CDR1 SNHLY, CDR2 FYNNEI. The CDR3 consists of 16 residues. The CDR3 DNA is TGTGCCAGCAGTGAAAGCCCTGGACAGTCTGGAAACACCATATATTTT. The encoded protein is CASSESPGQSGNTIYF.

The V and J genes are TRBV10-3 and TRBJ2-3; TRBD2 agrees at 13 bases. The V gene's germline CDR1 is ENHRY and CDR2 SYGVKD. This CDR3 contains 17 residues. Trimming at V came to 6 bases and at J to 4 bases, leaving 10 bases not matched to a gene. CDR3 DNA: TGTGCCATCAGAGGACTAGCGGGGGACCCGGGATCAGATACGCAGTATTTT. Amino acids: CAIRGLAGDPGSDTQYF.

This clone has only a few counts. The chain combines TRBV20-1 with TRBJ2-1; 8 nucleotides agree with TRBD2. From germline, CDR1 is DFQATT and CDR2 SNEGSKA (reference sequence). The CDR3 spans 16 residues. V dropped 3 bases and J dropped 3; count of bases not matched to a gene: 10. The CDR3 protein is CSASRESGGVYNEQFF. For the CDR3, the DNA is TGCAGTGCTAGTCGGGAAAGCGGGGGTGTCTACAATGAGCAGTTCTTC.

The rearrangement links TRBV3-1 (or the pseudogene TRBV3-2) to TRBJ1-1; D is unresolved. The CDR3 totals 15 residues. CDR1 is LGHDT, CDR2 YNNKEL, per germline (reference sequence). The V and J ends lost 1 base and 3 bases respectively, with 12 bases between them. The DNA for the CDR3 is TGTGCCAGCAGCCAAGGGAGGGAGGGATACACTGAAGCTTTCTTT. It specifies CASSQGREGYTEAFF.

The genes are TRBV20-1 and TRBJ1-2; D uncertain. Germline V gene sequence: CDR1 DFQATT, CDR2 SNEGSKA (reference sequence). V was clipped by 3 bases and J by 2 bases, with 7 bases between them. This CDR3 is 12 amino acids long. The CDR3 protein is CSASFSNYGYTF. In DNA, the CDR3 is TGCAGTGCTAGTTTTTCGAACTATGGCTACACCTTC.

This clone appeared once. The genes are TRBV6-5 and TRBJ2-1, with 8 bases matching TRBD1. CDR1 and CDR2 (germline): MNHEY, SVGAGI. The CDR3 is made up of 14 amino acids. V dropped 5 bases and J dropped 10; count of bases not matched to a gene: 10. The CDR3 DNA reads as TGTGCCAGCAGTCCTAGGACAGGGCGGACAGAGCAGTTCTTC. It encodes CASSPRTGRTEQFF.

The CDR3 DNA sequence: TGTGCCAGCAGACAACAGGGTGACGCAGATACGCAGTATTTT. It translates to CASRQQGDADTQYF. V usage is TRBV28 and J usage is TRBJ2-3; D may be TRBD1 (6 bases). The V gene lost 6 bases and the J gene lost 4 bases, with 14 bases spanning the gap. The CDR3 extends over 14 amino acids. The germline CDR1 and CDR2 sequences are MDHEN and SYDVKM. The whole variable domain, remainder taken from reference TRBV28 and TRBJ2-3, is DVKVTQSSRYLVKRTGEKVFLECVQDMDHENMFWYRQDPGLGLRLIYFSYDVKMKEKGDIPEGYSVSREKKERFSLILESASTNQTSMYLCASRQQGDADTQYFGPGTRLTVL.

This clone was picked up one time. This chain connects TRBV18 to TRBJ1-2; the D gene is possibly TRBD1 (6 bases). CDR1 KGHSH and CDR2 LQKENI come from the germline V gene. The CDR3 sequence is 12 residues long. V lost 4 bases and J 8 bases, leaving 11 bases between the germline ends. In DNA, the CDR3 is TGTGCCAGCTCACAGAACAGGGACGGCTACACCTTC. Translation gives CASSQNRDGYTF.

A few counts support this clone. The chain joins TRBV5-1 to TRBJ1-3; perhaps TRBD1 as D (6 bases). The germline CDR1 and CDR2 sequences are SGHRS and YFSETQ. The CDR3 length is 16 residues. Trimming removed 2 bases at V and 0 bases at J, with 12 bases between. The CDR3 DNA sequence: TGCGCCAGCAGCTTAGGACAGCTATTCTCTGGAAACACCATATATTTT. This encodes CASSLGQLFSGNTIYF.

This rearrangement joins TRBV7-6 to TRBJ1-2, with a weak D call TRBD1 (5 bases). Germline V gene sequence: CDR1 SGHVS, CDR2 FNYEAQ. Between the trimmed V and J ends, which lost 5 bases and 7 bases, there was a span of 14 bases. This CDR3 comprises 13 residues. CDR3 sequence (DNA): TGTGCCAGCAGCCCGGGGGGGAGTAGTGGCTACACCTTC. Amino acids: CASSPGGSSGYTF.

DNA for the CDR3: TGTGCCACCAGAACCCGACTGCAGTTCTTCAATCAGCCCCAGCATTTT. Protein product: CATRTRLQFFNQPQHF. V gene TRBV24-1 combines with J gene TRBJ1-5; no firm D call. The V gene lost 7 bases and the J gene lost 3 bases, with 18 bases spanning the gap. CDR1 KGHDR and CDR2 SFDVKD come from the germline V gene. This CDR3 is 16 amino acids long.

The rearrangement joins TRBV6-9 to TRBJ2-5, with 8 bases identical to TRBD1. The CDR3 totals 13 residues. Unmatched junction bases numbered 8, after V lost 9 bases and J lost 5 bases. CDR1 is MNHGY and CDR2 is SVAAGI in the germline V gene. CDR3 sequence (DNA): TGTGCCAGGCGACAGGGGAGGTTGGAGACCCAGTACTTC. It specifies CARRQGRLETQYF.

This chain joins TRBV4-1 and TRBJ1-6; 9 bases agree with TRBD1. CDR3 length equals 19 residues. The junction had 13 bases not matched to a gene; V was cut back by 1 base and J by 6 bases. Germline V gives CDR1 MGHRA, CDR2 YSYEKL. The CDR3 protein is CASSQATTGGMFRNSPLHF. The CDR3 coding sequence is TGCGCCAGCAGCCAAGCGACGACAGGGGGTATGTTTCGTAATTCACCCCTCCACTTT.

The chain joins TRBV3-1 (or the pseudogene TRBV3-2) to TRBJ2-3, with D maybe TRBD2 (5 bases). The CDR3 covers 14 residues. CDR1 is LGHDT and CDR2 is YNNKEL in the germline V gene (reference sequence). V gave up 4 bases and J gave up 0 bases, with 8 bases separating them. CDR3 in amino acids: CASSLGRSTDTQYF. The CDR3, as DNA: TGTGCCAGCAGCCTGGGGAGAAGCACAGATACGCAGTATTTT.

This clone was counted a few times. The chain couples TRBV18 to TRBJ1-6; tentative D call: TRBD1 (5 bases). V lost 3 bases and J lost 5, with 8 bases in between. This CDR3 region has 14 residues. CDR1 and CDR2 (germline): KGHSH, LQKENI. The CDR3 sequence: CASSPGLHNSPLHF. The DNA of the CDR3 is TGTGCCAGCTCACCGGGACTACATAATTCACCCCTCCACTTT.

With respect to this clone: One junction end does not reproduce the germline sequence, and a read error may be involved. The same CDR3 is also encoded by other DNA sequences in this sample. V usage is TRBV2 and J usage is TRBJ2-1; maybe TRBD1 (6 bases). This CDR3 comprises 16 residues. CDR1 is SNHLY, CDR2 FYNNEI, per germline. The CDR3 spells CASSGQGRVYAREQFF. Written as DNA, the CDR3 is TGTGCCAGTAGTGGCCAGGGGCGGGTGTACGCGCGAGAGCAGTTCTTC.

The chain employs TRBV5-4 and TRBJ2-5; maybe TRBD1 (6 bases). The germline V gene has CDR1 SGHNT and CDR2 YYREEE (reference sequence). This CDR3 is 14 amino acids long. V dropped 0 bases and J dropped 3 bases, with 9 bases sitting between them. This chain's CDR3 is CASSLATGKETQYF. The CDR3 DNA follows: TGTGCCAGCAGCTTGGCAACAGGGAAAGAGACCCAGTACTTC.

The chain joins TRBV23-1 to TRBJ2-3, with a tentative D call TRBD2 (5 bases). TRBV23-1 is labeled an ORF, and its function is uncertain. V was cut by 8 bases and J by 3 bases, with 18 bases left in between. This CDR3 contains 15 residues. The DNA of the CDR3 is TGCGCCAGCGGACCTAGACTAAAAGGGACAGATACGCAGTATTTT. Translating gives CASGPRLKGTDTQYF.

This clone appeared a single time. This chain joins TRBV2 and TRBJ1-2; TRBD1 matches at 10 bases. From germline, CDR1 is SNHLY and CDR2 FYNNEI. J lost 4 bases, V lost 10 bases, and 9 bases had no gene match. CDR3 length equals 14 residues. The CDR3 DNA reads TGTGCCACCATTGGACAGGGGGTTTCCTATGGCTACACCTTC. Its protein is CATIGQGVSYGYTF.

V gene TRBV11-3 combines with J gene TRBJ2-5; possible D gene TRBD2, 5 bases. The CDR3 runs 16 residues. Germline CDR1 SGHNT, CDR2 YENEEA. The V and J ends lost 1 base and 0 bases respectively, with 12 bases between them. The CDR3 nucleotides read TGTGCCAGCAGCTTAGGGGTACTAGACGACCAAGAGACCCAGTACTTC. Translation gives CASSLGVLDDQETQYF.

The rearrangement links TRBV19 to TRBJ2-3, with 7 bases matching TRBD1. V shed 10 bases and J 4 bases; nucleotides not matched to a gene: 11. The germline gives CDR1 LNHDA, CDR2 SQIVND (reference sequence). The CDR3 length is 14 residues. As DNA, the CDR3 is TGTGCCATCGGCACAGGGGTACGGGCAGATACGCAGTATTTT. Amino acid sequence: CAIGTGVRADTQYF.

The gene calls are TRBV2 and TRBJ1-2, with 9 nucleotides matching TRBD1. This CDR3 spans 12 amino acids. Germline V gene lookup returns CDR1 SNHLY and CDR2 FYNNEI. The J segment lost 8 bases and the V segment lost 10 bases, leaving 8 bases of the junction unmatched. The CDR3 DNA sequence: TGTGCCACGGGACAGGGTGCGCTCGGCTACACCTTC. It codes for CATGQGALGYTF. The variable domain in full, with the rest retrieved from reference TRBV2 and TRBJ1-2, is EPEVTQTPSHQVTQMGQEVILRCVPISNHLYFYWYRQILGQKVEFLVSFYNNEISEKSEIFDDQFSVERPDGSNFTLKIRSTKLEDSAMYFCATGQGALGYTFGSGTRLTVV.

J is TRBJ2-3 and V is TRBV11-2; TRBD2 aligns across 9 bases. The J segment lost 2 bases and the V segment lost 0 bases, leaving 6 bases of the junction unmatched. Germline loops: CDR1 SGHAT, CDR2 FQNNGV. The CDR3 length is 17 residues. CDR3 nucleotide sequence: TGTGCCAGCAGCTTAGATCTCGGCGGGAGGGCCACAGATACGCAGTATTTT. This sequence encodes CASSLDLGGRATDTQYF.